Following are 11 T cell receptor beta chains from one sample sequenced in a study of patients and donors after allogeneic stem cell transplantation. TCRdb redid the calling of the RT-PCR reads with MiXCR, one entry per CDR3 protein. The sample contains about 31,000 distinct CDR3 sequences, 6.8% of which appear only once. Input material: blood, either unsorted or a sorted T cell fraction (not recorded which). Receptor source: a human donor who was either an allogeneic HSCT recipient or a stem cell or donor lymphocyte infusion donor (not recorded which). It is not recorded whose cells these are; they may come from a transplant donor.

This chain uses TRBV5-1 with TRBJ2-3; D gene uncertain. This CDR3 is 16 amino acids long. Between the trimmed V and J ends, which lost 0 bases and 2 bases, there was a span of 13 bases. Germline V gives CDR1 SGHRS, CDR2 YFSETQ. In DNA form, the CDR3 reads TGCGCCAGCAGCTTGGTTACCGTTTCCTTCACAGATACGCAGTATTTT. Translation: CASSLVTVSFTDTQYF.

In this sample, this clonotype turned up many times. The V and J genes are TRBV6-5 and TRBJ2-7, with 7 bases that match TRBD2. Per germline, CDR1 MNHEY and CDR2 SVGAGI. V lost 4 bases to trimming and J lost 2 bases; unmatched junction nucleotides: 2. The CDR3 loop spans 13 amino acids. The CDR3 sequence is CASSLAGAYEQYF. The CDR3 DNA reads as TGTGCCAGCAGTTTAGCGGGTGCCTACGAGCAGTACTTC.

This clonotype was counted at least ten times. The genes are TRBV18 and TRBJ1-2; D might be TRBD1 (6 bases). This CDR3 contains 15 residues. V gave up 3 bases and J gave up 4 bases, with 15 bases separating them. From germline, CDR1 is KGHSH and CDR2 LQKENI. Here the CDR3 DNA reads TGTGCCAGCTCACCGGCAGGGGAGTTAAGCTATGGCTACACCTTC. Its translation is CASSPAGELSYGYTF. Complete variable domain (other parts from reference TRBV18 and TRBJ1-2): NAGVMQNPRHLVRRRGQEARLRCSPMKGHSHVYWYRQLPEEGLKFMVYLQKENIIDESGMPKERFSAEFPKEGPSILRIQQVVRGDSAAYFCASSPAGELSYGYTFGSGTRLTVV.

This clonotype was picked up many times. The rearrangement uses TRBV24-1 and TRBJ2-7, with D perhaps given as TRBD1 or TRBD2 (5 bases each). V lost 9 bases, J lost 2 bases, and 22 bases lay in between. The CDR3 loop spans 16 amino acids. CDR1 and CDR2 (germline): KGHDR, SFDVKD. CDR3 residues: CATGVRDGTGPYEQYF. In nucleotides, the CDR3 is TGTGCCACCGGAGTTAGGGACGGAACCGGACCCTACGAGCAGTACTTC.

This clonotype turned up a few times. The chain uses TRBV7-9 and TRBJ2-7; TRBD2 aligns across 7 bases. V lost 5 bases and J lost 2; bases outside the gene matches: 3. This CDR3 is 13 amino acids long. The germline V gene has CDR1 SEHNR and CDR2 FQNEAQ (reference sequence). CDR3 DNA sequence: TGTGCCAGCAGCCTTGGACTAGCCTACGAGCAGTACTTC. Residues: CASSLGLAYEQYF.

V usage is TRBV6-5 and J usage is TRBJ1-1; no definite D call. Germline values: CDR1 MNHEY, CDR2 SVGAGI. Deletions cut 4 bases from V and 1 base from J, with 4 bases between. The CDR3 is 12 amino acids. The DNA of the CDR3 is TGTGCCAGCAGTTCAGCGAACACTGAAGCTTTCTTT. Residues: CASSSANTEAFF.

This clonotype appeared many times. The rearrangement links TRBV7-2 to TRBJ2-4, with 9 bases aligning to TRBD1. The CDR3 totals 14 residues. J gave up 6 bases and V 3 bases, and 3 bases lay outside the gene matches. The germline CDR1 and CDR2 sequences are SGHTA and FQGNSA. CDR3: CASSLGQGPNIQYF. CDR3 nucleotide sequence: TGTGCCAGCAGCTTGGGACAGGGCCCAAACATTCAGTACTTC.

The sample holds many counts of this clonotype. V gene TRBV28 combines with J gene TRBJ1-1; D not resolved. The CDR3 sequence is 15 residues long. Germline V gene lookup returns CDR1 MDHEN and CDR2 SYDVKM. Between the trimmed V and J ends, which lost 5 bases and 0 bases, there was a span of 13 bases. This CDR3 is CASSQIGRMNTEAFF. Written as DNA, the CDR3 is TGTGCCAGCAGTCAAATAGGACGGATGAACACTGAAGCTTTCTTT.

In its sample, this clonotype was seen a few times. This sequence joins TRBV7-9 and TRBJ2-1, with 14 positions matching TRBD2. The CDR3 runs to 15 residues. Germline V lookup: CDR1 SEHNR, CDR2 FQNEAQ (reference sequence). V dropped 2 bases and J dropped 10; count of bases not matched to a gene: 4. The CDR3 nucleotides read TGTGCCAGCAGCTTAACCGGGACTAGCGGGAGAGAGCAGTTCTTC. Translated: CASSLTGTSGREQFF. The full variable domain, with the rest looked up from reference TRBV7-9 and TRBJ2-1, is DTGVSQNPRHKITKRGQNVTFRCDPISEHNRLYWYRQTLGQGPEFLTYFQNEAQLEKSRLLSDRFSAERPKGSFSTLEIQRTEQGDSAMYLCASSLTGTSGREQFFGPGTRLTVL.

Comment on this clonotype: At one of its ends the junction is not consistent with the germline gene, which may arise from a read error. The chain has TRBV6-5 and TRBJ2-7; no reliable D call. The CDR3 loop spans 13 amino acids. Per the germline V gene, CDR1 is MNHEY and CDR2 is SVGAGI. The CDR3 nucleotides read TGTGCCAGCACTTACGGTCCTCCCTACGAGCAGTACTTC. This encodes CASTYGPPYEQYF.

This clonotype was seen only a few times. The chain combines TRBV28 with TRBJ2-1; D perhaps matches TRBD2 (6 bases). The CDR3 is 17 amino acids. Trimming took 4 bases from V and 5 from J, leaving 21 bases between them. Germline CDR1 and CDR2: MDHEN and SYDVKM. The DNA for the CDR3 is TGTGCCAGCAGTTCCCCCTGGTCCCGGAGGGAAAACAATGAGCAGTTCTTC. Its protein is CASSSPWSRRENNEQFF.